Detailed here is one T cell receptor (beta chain). Antigen specificity is unknown. The source of the sample is a study of T-cell memory formation after mild COVID-19. The overall study: There were largely donor-specific TCR clusters. Findings of the study overall: Detection of some responders pre-infection suggested pre-existing cross-reactive memory T cells participated. Clones contracting day 15 to 85 were balanced CD4/CD8; later expanders leaned CD4+.

TCRdb redid the calling of the 5' RACE reads with MiXCR, one entry per CDR3 protein. Here the sample spans a few hundred thousand distinct CDR3 sequences, about 22% being singletons. Sequencing was carried out using PBMCs or a T cell subset sorted from them (not recorded which). The source is an adult woman who had mild COVID-19 (a few samples of this study predate the infection). Cell type and time point are not known.

The CDR3 region has the DNA TGTGCCACCAGTGATTTGCCCGGTCGGGAGGGCTCCTACAATGAGCAGTTCTTC. It encodes CATSDLPGREGSYNEQFF. V is TRBV24-1 and J is TRBJ2-1, with TRBD2 matching over 8 bases. Germline trimming cut 0 bases from V and 0 bases from J; bases unmatched to any gene: 6. CDR1 is KGHDR and CDR2 is SFDVKD in the germline V gene. CDR3 length: 18 residues.